This TCR beta chain was observed in a study of T-cell memory formation after mild COVID-19. As concerns this clonotype: The antigen is undetermined.

TCR alpha and TCR beta cDNA libraries carrying sample barcodes and UMIs were produced by 5'RACE using constant-segment primers. Each CDR3 protein is one row after TCRdb ran MiXCR on the 5' RACE reads. This table has about 450,000 distinct CDR3 sequences, more than 20% appearing once. Overall study findings and caveats: A subset of responding clones appeared in pre-infection memory, suggesting cross-reactive memory joined. Shrinking CD4+ clones were chiefly CM and EM; CD8+ ones were chiefly EMRA. Later expanders leaned CD4+, whereas day 15 to 85 contracting clones were balanced CD4/CD8.

The CDR3 length is 15 residues. Germline CDR1 and CDR2: SEHNR and FQNEAQ (reference sequence). The J segment lost 4 bases and the V segment lost 4 bases, leaving 10 bases of the junction unmatched. What was sequenced was PBMCs or a T cell subset sorted from them (not recorded which). The sequence derives from an adult woman who had mild COVID-19 (a few samples of this study predate the infection). Cell type and time point are not known. This chain links TRBV7-9 with TRBJ2-7; 7 bases align to TRBD1. CDR3 region: CASSSGDSRAYEQYF. Here the CDR3 DNA reads TGTGCCAGCAGCTCCGGGGACAGTCGGGCTTACGAGCAGTACTTC.